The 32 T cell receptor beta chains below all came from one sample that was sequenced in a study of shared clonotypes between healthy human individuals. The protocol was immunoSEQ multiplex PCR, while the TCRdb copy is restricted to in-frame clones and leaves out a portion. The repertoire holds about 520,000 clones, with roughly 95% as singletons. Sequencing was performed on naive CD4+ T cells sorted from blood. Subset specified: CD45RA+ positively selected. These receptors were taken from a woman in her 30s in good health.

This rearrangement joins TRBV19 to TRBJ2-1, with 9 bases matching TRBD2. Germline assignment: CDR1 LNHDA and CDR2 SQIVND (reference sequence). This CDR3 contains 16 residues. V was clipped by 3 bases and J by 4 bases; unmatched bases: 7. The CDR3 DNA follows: TGTGCCAGTAGTATCTTAGCGGGAGAATCATACAATGAGCAGTTCTTC. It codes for CASSILAGESYNEQFF.

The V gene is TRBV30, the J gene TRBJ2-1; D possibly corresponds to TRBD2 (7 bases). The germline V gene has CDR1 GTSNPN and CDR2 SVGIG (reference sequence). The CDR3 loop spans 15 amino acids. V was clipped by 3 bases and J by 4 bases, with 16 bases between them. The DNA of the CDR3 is TGTGCCTGGAGAGGGGGGGGAGGCGTTTACAATGAGCAGTTCTTC. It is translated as CAWRGGGGVYNEQFF.

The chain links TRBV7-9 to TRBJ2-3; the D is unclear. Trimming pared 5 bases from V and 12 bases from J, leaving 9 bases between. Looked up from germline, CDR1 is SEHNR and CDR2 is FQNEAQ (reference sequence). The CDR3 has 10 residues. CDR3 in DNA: TGTGCCAGCAGCCTAGACGCCCAGTATTTT. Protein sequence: CASSLDAQYF.

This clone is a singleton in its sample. In nucleotides, the CDR3 is TGTGCCCTAGGGGGAACTAGCACAGATACGCAGTATTTT. Protein sequence: CALGGTSTDTQYF. The chain carries TRBV28 and TRBJ2-3, with a weak D call TRBD1 (6 bases). CDR1 is MDHEN and CDR2 is SYDVKM in the germline V gene. Trimming stripped 11 bases from V and 0 bases from J, with 12 bases between. The CDR3 is 13 residues long.

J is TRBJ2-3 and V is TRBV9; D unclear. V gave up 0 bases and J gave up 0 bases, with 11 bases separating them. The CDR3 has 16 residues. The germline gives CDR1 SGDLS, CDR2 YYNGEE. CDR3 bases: TGTGCCAGCAGCGTAGTGGCAGGAGCTAGCACAGATACGCAGTATTTT. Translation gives CASSVVAGASTDTQYF.

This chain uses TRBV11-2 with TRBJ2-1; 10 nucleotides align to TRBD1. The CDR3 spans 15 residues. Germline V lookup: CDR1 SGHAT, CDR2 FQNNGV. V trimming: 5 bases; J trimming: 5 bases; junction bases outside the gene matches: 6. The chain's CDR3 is CASSPWDRGDNEQFF. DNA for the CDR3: TGTGCCAGCAGCCCCTGGGACAGGGGTGACAATGAGCAGTTCTTC. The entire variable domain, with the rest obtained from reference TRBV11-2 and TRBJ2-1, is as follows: EAGVAQSPRYKIIEKRQSVAFWCNPISGHATLYWYQQILGQGPKLLIQFQNNGVVDDSQLPKDRFSAERLKGVDSTLKIQPAKLEDSAVYLCASSPWDRGDNEQFFGPGTRLTVL.

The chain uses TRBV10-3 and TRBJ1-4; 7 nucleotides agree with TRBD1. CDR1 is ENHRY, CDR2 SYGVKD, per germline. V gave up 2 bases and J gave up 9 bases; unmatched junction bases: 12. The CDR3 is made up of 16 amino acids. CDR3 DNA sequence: TGTGCCATCAGTGAGGACGTAGGGGGCGCGGGGAAAAAACTGTTTTTT. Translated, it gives CAISEDVGGAGKKLFF.

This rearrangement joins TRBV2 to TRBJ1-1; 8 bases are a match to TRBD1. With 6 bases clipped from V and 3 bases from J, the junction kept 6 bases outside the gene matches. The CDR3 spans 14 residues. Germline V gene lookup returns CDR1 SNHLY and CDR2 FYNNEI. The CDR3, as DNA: TGTGCCAGCAGGAGACAGGGGAGAGACACTGAAGCTTTCTTT. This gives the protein CASRRQGRDTEAFF.

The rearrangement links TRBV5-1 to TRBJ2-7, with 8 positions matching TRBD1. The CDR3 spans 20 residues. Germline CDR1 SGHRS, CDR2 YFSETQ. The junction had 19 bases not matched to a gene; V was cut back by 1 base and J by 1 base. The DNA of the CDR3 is TGCGCCAGCAGCTTGCGCTTTGCCCAGGGGGCAACTGGTCGTTCCTACGAGCAGTACTTC. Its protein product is CASSLRFAQGATGRSYEQYF.

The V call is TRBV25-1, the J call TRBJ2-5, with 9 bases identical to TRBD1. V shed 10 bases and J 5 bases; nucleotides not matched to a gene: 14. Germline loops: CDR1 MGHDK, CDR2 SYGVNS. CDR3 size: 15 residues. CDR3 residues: CAKILWDRVRETQYF. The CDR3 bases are TGTGCCAAAATACTTTGGGACAGGGTCCGGGAGACCCAGTACTTC.

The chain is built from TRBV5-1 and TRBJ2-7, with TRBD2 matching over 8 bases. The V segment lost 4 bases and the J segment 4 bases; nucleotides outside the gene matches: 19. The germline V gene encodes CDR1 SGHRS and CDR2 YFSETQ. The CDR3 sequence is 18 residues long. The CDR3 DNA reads TGCGCCAGCAGCGCGGGGACGGGAGCTAGCGGGTACATTTACGAGCAGTACTTC. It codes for CASSAGTGASGYIYEQYF. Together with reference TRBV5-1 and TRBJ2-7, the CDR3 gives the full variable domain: KAGVTQTPRYLIKTRGQQVTLSCSPISGHRSVSWYQQTPGQGLQFLFEYFSETQRNKGNFPGRFSGRQFSNSRSEMNVSTLELGDSALYLCASSAGTGASGYIYEQYFGPGTRLTVT.

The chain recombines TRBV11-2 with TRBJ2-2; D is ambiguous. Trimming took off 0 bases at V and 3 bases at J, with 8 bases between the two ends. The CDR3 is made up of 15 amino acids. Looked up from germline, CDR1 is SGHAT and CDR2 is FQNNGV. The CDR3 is CASSLEASYTGELFF. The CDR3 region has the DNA TGTGCCAGCAGCTTAGAGGCCTCATACACCGGGGAGCTGTTTTTT.

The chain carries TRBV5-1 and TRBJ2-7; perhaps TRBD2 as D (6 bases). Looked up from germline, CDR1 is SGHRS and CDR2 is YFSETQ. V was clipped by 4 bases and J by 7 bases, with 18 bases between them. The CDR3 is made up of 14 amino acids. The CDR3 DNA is TGCGCCAGCAGCCTGGGGGGAGAGTGGGAAGAGCAGTACTTC. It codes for CASSLGGEWEEQYF.

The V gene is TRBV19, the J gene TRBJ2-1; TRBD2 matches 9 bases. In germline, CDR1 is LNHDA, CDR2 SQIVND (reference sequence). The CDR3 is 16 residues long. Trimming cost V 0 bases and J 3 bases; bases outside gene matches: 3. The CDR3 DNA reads TGTGCCAGTAGTATAGATCGACTAGCGGACTACAATGAGCAGTTCTTC. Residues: CASSIDRLADYNEQFF.

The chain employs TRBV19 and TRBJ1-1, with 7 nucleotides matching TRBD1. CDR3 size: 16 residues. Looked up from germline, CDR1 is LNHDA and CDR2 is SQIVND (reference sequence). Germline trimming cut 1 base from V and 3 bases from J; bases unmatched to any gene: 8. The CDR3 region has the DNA TGTGCCAGTAGTATAGTTTTTCGGGACAGAGACACTGAAGCTTTCTTT. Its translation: CASSIVFRDRDTEAFF.

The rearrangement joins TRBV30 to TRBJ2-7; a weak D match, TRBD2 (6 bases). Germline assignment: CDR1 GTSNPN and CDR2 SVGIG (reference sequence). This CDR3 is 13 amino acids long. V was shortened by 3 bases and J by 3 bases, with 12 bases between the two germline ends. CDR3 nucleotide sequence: TGTGCCTGGAGACCTAGCGCCTACTACGAGCAGTACTTC. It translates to CAWRPSAYYEQYF.

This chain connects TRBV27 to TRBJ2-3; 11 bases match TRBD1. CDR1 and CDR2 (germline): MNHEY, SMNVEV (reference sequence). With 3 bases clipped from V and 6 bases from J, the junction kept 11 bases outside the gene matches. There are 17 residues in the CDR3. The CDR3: CASSFQAGTGGRDTQYF. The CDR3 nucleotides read TGTGCCAGCAGTTTCCAAGCCGGGACAGGGGGTAGGGATACGCAGTATTTT.

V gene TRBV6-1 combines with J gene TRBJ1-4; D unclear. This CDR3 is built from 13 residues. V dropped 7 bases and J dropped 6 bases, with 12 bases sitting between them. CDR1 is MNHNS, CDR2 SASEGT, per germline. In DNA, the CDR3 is TGTGCCAGCAATGGGGTATTGGATGAAAAACTGTTTTTT. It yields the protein CASNGVLDEKLFF.

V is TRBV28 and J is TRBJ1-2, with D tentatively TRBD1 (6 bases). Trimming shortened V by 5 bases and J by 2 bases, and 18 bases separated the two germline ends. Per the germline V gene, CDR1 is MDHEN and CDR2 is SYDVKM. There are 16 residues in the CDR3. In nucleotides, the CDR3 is TGTGCCAGCAGTCCTCCCCTGGGGCAGGGGAACTATGGCTACACCTTC. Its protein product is CASSPPLGQGNYGYTF.

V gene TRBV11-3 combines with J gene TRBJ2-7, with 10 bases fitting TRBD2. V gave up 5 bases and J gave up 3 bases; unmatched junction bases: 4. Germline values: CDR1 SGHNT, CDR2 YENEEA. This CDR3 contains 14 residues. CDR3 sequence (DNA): TGTGCCAGCAGCCCCAGCGGGAGGGTCTACGAGCAGTACTTC. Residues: CASSPSGRVYEQYF.

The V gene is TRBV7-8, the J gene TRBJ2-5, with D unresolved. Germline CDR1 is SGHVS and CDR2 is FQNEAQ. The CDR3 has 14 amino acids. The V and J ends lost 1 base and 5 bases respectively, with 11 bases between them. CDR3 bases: TGTGCCAGCAGCTTAGTCGGGCCAGAGGAGACCCAGTACTTC. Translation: CASSLVGPEETQYF.

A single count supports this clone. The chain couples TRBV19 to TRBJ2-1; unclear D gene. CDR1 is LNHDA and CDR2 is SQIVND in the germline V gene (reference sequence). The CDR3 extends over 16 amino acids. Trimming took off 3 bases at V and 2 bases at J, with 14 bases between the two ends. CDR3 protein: CASSMRHSNPYNEQFF. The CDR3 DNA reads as TGTGCCAGTAGTATGCGCCATTCAAATCCCTACAATGAGCAGTTCTTC.

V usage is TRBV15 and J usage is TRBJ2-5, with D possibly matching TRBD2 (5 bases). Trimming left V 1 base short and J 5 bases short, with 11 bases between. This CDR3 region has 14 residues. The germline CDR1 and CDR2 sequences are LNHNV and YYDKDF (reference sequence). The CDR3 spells CATSRASSVETQYF. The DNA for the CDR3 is TGTGCCACCAGCAGAGCTAGTAGCGTGGAGACCCAGTACTTC.

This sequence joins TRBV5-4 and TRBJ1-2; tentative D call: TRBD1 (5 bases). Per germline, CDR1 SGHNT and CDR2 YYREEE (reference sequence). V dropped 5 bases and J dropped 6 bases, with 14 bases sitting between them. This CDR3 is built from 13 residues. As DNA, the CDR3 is TGTGCCAGCAGTTACGGAGGGGTCAATGGCTACACCTTC. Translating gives CASSYGGVNGYTF.

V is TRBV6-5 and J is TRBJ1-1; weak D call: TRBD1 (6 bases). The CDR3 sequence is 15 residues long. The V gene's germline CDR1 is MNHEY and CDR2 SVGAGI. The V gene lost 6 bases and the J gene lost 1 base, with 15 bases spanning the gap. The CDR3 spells CASRATGLGNTEAFF. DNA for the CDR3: TGTGCCAGCAGAGCCACAGGGTTGGGGAACACTGAAGCTTTCTTT.

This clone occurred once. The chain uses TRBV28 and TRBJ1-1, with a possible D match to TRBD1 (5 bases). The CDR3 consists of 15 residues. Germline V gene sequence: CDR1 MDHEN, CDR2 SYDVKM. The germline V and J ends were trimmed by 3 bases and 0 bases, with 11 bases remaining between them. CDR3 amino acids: CASSFQGLVNTEAFF. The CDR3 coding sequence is TGTGCCAGCAGTTTCCAGGGTTTGGTGAACACTGAAGCTTTCTTT.

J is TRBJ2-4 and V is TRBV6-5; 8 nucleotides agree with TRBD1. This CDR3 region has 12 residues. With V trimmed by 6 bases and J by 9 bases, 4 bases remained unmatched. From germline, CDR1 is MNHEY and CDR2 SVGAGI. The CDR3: CASRQQGGIQYF. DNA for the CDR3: TGTGCCAGCAGGCAACAGGGGGGCATTCAGTACTTC.

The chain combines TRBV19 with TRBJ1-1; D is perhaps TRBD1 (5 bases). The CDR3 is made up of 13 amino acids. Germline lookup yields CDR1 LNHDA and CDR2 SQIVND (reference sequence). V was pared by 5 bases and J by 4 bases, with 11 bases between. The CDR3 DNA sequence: TGTGCCAGTAGTTTCAGGGTAGGCACTGAAGCTTTCTTT. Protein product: CASSFRVGTEAFF.

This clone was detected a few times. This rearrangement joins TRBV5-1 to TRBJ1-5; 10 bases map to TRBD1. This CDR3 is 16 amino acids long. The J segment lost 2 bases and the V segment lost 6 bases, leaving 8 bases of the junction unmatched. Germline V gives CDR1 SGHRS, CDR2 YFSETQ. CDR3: CASTPGTGDRNQPQHF. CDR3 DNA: TGCGCCAGCACCCCCGGGACAGGGGACCGCAATCAGCCCCAGCATTTT.

The CDR3 spells CASSLGGPNYEQYF. The DNA of the CDR3 is TGTGCCAGCAGCTTAGGGGGGCCTAACTACGAGCAGTACTTC. The chain joins TRBV7-2 to TRBJ2-7; D is possibly TRBD1 (6 bases). CDR1 and CDR2 (germline): SGHTA, FQGNSA. V was trimmed by 1 base and J by 3 bases, leaving 10 bases between them. This CDR3 region has 14 residues.

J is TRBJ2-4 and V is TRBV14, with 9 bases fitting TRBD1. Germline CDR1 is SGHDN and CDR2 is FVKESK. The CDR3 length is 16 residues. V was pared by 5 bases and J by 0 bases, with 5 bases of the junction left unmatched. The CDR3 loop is CASSKQGAGAKNIQYF. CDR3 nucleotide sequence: TGTGCCAGCAGCAAACAGGGGGCCGGAGCCAAAAACATTCAGTACTTC.

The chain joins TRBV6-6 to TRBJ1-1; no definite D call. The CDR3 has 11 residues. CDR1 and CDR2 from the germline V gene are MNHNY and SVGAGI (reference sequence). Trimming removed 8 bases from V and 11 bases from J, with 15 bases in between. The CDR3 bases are TGTGCCAGCCAAGCTCGGCGCAGGGCTTTCTTT. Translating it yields CASQARRRAFF.